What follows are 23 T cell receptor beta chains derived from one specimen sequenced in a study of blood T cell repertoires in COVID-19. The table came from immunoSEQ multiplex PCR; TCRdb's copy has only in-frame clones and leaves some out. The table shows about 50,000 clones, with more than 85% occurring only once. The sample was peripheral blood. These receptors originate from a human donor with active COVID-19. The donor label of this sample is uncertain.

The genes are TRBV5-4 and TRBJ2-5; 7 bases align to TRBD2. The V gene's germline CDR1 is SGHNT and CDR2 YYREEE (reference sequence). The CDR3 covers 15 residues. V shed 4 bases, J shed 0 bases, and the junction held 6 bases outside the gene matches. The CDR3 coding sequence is TGTGCCAGCAGCGGTGGGGGGGGTTACCAAGAGACCCAGTACTTC. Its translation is CASSGGGGYQETQYF.

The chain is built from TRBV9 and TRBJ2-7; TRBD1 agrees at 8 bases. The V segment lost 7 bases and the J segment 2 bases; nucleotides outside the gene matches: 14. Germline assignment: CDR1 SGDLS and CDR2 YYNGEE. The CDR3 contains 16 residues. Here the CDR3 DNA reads TGTGCCAGCGGTCGAAAACCGGGACAGGAGACCTACGAGCAGTACTTC. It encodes CASGRKPGQETYEQYF.

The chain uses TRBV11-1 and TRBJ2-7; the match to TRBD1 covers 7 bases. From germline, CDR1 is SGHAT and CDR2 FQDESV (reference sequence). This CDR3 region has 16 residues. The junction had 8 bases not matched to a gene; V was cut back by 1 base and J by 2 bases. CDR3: CASSLEGQINTYEQYF. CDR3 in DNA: TGTGCCAGCAGCTTAGAGGGACAGATAAATACCTACGAGCAGTACTTC.

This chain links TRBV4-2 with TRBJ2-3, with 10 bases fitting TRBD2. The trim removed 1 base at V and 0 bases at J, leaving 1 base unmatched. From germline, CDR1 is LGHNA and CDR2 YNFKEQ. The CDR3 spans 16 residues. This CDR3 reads CASSQGLAGSTDTQYF. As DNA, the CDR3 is TGTGCCAGCAGCCAAGGACTAGCGGGTAGCACAGATACGCAGTATTTT.

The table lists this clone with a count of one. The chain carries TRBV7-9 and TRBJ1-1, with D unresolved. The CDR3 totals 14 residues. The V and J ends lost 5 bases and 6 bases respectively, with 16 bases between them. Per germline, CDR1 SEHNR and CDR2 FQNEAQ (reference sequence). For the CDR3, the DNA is TGTGCCAGCAGCATAAGTAAGAGGGAGGCTGAAGCTTTCTTT. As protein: CASSISKREAEAFF.

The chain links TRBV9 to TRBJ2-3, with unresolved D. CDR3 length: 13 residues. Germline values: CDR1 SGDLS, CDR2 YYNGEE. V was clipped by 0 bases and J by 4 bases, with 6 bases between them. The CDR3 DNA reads TGTGCCAGCAGCGTAGACCTACCAGATACGCAGTATTTT. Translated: CASSVDLPDTQYF.

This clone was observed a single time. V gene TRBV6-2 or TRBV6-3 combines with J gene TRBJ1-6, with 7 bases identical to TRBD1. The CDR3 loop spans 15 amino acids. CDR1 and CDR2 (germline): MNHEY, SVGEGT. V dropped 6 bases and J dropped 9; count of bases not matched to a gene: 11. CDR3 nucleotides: TGTGCCAGCAGGTACGAAGACAGGGCCCCTTCACCCCTCCACTTT. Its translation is CASRYEDRAPSPLHF.

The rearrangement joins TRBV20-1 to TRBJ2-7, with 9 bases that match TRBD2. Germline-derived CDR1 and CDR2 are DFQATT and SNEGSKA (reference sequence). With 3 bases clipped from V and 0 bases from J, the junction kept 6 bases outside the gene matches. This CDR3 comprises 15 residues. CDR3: CSASQTSGISYEQYF. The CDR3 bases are TGCAGTGCTAGTCAGACTAGCGGAATCTCCTACGAGCAGTACTTC.

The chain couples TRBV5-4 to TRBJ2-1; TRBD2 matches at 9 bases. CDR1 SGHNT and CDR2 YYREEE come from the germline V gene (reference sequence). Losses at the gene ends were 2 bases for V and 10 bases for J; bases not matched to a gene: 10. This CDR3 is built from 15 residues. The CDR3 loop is CASSFARRGGREQFF. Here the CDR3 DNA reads TGTGCCAGCAGCTTCGCCAGGCGGGGGGGCCGGGAGCAGTTCTTC.

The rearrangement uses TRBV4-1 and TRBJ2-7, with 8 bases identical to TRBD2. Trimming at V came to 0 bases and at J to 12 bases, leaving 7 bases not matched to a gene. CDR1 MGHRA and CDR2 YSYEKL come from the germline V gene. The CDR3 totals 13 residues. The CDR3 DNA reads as TGCGCCAGCAGCCAAGAAGGACTAGCTCGATCGTACTTC. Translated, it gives CASSQEGLARSYF.

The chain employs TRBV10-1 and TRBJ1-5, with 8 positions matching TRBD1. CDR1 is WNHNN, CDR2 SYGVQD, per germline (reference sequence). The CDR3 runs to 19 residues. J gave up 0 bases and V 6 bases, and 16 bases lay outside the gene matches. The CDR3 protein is CASSPGQGQREFSNQPQHF. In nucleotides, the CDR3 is TGCGCCAGCAGCCCTGGACAGGGACAGCGTGAGTTTAGCAATCAGCCCCAGCATTTT.

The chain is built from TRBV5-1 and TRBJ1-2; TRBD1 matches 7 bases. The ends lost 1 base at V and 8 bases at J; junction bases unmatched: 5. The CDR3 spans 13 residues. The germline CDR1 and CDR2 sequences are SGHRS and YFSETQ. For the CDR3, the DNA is TGCGCCAGCAGCTTGTCCCAGGGGGACGGCTACACCTTC. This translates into CASSLSQGDGYTF.

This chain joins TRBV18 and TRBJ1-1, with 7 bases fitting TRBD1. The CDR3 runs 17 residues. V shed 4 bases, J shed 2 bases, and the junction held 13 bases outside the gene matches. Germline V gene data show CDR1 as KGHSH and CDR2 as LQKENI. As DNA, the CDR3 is TGTGCCAGCTCACGTACCAGCCCGGGACAGATTAACACTGAAGCTTTCTTT. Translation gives CASSRTSPGQINTEAFF. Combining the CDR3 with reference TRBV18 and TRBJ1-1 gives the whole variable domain NAGVMQNPRHLVRRRGQEARLRCSPMKGHSHVYWYRQLPEEGLKFMVYLQKENIIDESGMPKERFSAEFPKEGPSILRIQQVVRGDSAAYFCASSRTSPGQINTEAFFGQGTRLTVV.

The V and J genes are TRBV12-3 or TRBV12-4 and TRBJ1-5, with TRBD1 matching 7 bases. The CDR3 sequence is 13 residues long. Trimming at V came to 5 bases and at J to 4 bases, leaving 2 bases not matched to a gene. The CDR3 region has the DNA TGTGCCAGCAGTCCCAGGGGGAATCAGCCCCAGCATTTT. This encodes CASSPRGNQPQHF.

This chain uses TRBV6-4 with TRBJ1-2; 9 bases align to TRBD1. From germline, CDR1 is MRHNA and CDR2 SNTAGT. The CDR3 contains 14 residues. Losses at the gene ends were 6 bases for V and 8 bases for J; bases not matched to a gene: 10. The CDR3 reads CASSETGTGYGYTF. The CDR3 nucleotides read TGTGCCAGCAGCGAAACCGGGACAGGGTACGGCTACACCTTC.

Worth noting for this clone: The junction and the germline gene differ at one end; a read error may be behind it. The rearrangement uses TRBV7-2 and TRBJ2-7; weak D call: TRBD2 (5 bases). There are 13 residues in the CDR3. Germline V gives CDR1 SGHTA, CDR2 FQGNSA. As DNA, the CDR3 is TGTGCCAGCAGCTCAGCTACGGGAACTCCGAGGGACTTC. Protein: CASSSATGTPRDF.

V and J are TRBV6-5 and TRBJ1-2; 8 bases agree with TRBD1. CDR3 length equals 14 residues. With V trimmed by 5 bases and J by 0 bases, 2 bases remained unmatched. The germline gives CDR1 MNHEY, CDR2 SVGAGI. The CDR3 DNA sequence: TGTGCCAGCAGTCGACAGGGGACTAACTATGGCTACACCTTC. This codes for CASSRQGTNYGYTF.

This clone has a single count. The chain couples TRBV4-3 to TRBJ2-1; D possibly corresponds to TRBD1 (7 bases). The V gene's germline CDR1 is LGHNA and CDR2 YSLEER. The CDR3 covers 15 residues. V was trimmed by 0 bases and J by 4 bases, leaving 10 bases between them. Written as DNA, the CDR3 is TGCGCCAGCAGCCAAGATCAGGGGGGATACAATGAGCAGTTCTTC. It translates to CASSQDQGGYNEQFF.

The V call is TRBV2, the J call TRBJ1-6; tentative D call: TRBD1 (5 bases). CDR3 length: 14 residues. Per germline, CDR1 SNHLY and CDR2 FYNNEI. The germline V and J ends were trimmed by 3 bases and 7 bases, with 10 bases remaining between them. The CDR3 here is CASSDGQGNSPLHF. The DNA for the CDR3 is TGTGCCAGCAGTGATGGGCAGGGCAATTCACCCCTCCACTTT.

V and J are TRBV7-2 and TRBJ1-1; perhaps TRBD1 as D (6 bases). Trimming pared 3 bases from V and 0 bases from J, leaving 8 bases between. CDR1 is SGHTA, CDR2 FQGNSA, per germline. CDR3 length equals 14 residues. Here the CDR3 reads CASSLDRVNTEAFF. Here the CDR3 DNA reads TGTGCCAGCAGCTTGGACAGAGTGAACACTGAAGCTTTCTTT.

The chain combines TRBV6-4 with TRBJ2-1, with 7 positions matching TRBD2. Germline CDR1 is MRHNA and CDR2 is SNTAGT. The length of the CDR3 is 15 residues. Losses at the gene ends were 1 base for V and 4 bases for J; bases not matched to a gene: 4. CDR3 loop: CASSDFGGNYNEQFF. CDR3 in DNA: TGTGCCAGCAGTGACTTCGGGGGGAATTACAATGAGCAGTTCTTC.

The CDR3: CASSWSGTGISEAFF. CDR3 DNA sequence: TGTGCCAGCAGCTGGTCCGGGACAGGGATTTCTGAAGCTTTCTTT. The chain recombines TRBV7-6 with TRBJ1-1; 9 nucleotides agree with TRBD1. The CDR3 is 15 amino acids. V lost 4 bases and J lost 6; bases outside the gene matches: 9. The germline gives CDR1 SGHVS, CDR2 FNYEAQ.

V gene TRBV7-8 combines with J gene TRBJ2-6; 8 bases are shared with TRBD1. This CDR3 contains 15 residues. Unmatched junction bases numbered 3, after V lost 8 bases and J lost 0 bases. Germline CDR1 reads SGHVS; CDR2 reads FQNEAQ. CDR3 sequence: CASGGQVSGANVLTF. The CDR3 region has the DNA TGTGCCAGCGGGGGACAGGTCTCTGGGGCCAACGTCCTGACTTTC.